The 4 T cell receptor beta chains given below trace back to one sample, sequenced in a study of cytomegalovirus exposure and HLA in healthy donors. PCR employed 60 Vbeta and 13 Jbeta primers. Only in-frame clones appear in the TCRdb table, and some are missing; sequencing was by immunoSEQ multiplex PCR. In the table there are around 99,000 clones, 81% of which are singletons. Input material: PBMCs. These receptors came from a woman aged 30 to 39 in good health and CMV-seronegative.

The genes are TRBV7-9 and TRBJ2-7; TRBD2 is a possible D gene (5 bases). Trimming shortened V by 0 bases and J by 5 bases, and 11 bases separated the two germline ends. Looked up from germline, CDR1 is SEHNR and CDR2 is FQNEAQ (reference sequence). The CDR3 contains 14 residues. The CDR3 loop reads CASSLALGSNEQYF. The CDR3 DNA follows: TGTGCCAGCAGCTTAGCGCTAGGGAGCAACGAGCAGTACTTC.

The chain employs TRBV5-1 and TRBJ2-7; 7 nucleotides agree with TRBD2. Trimming removed 0 bases from V and 3 bases from J; junction bases left unmatched: 6. Germline CDR1 reads SGHRS; CDR2 reads YFSETQ. The CDR3 sequence is 15 residues long. The CDR3 sequence is CASSLEPASGYEQYF. The CDR3 nucleotides are TGCGCCAGCAGCTTGGAGCCGGCTAGCGGCTACGAGCAGTACTTC.

In this sample, this clone turned up a few times. The V and J genes are TRBV11-2 and TRBJ2-7; 7 bases align to TRBD1. Germline loops: CDR1 SGHAT, CDR2 FQNNGV. Trimming cost V 0 bases and J 2 bases; bases outside gene matches: 4. There are 15 residues in the CDR3. DNA for the CDR3: TGTGCCAGCAGCTTAGAGTCCGGGACAGCCTACGAGCAGTACTTC. Encoded protein: CASSLESGTAYEQYF.

The J gene is TRBJ1-1, the V gene TRBV5-1; D not certain. V lost 0 bases and J 2 bases, leaving 8 bases between the germline ends. Germline V gene sequence: CDR1 SGHRS, CDR2 YFSETQ. The CDR3 is 14 residues long. The CDR3 sequence: CASSLDPRNTEAFF. For the CDR3, the DNA is TGCGCCAGCAGCTTGGACCCGCGAAACACTGAAGCTTTCTTT.